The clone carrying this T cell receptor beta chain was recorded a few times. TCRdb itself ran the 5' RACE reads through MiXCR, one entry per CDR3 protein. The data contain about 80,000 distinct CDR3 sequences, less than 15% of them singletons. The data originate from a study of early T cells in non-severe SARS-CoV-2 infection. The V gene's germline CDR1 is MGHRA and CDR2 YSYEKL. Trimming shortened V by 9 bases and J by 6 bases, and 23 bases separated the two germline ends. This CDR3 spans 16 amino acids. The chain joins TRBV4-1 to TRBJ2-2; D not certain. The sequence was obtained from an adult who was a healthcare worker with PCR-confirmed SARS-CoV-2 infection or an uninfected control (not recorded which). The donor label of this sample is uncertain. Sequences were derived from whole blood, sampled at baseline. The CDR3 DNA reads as TGCGCCAGTAAAAAGGCTCCTCACTCCCGGGCCGGGGAGCTGTTTTTT. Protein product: CASKKAPHSRAGELFF.